This TCR beta chain came from a study of T cell responses to AZD1222 COVID-19 vaccine. This CDR3 region has 13 residues. Germline CDR1 SGHTA, CDR2 FQGNSA. V lost 5 bases and J lost 2, with 9 bases in between. Repertoires were generated with immunoSEQ multiplex PCR, while TCRdb's copy carries only in-frame clones and drops some. The sample holds around 70,000 clones, approximately 90% seen once. This receptor was identified in an adult who received the AZD1222 COVID-19 vaccine. The V call is TRBV7-2, the J call TRBJ1-1; no firm D call. The sample consisted of peripheral blood, taken 28 days after the second AZD1222 dose. The CDR3 DNA follows: TGTGCCAGCAGCCACCCAGATAACACTGAAGCTTTCTTT. Protein product: CASSHPDNTEAFF.